These 2 T cell receptor beta chains originate from one sample sequenced in a study of T cell responses to AZD1222 COVID-19 vaccine. TCRdb's table, derived via immunoSEQ multiplex PCR, lists solely in-frame clones and lacks some. The profile shows some 69,000 clones, about 85% of them singletons. Here the sequenced sample was peripheral blood, taken on day 0 of AZD1222 vaccination. The receptors come from an adult in good health.

This chain joins TRBV2 and TRBJ1-6; D remains ambiguous. The CDR3 spans 11 residues. Germline CDR1 and CDR2: SNHLY and FYNNEI. The ends were cut back, 2 bases at V and 11 bases at J, with 4 bases in the middle. The CDR3 here is CASSETAPLHF. The CDR3 DNA reads as TGTGCCAGCAGTGAAACGGCACCCCTCCACTTT.

The rearrangement joins TRBV4-1 to TRBJ1-1; 11 nucleotides agree with TRBD1. CDR3 length equals 16 residues. Germline V CDR1 and CDR2: MGHRA, YSYEKL. J was trimmed by 6 bases and V by 1 base; bases with no gene match: 7. The CDR3, as DNA: TGCGCCAGCAGCCAAGGAGGACAGGGGGCTCTCGCTGAAGCTTTCTTT. It yields the protein CASSQGGQGALAEAFF.